The 19 T cell receptor beta chains below all came from one sample that was sequenced in a study of PD-1 blockade in classical Hodgkin lymphoma (dated by TCRdb to 2018 to 2021). Preparation of the library involved the immunoSEQ multiplex PCR assay. TCRdb mirrors the immuneACCESS table, restricted to in-frame sequences. Some clones are absent from its copies; in checked studies, under half trace to an unresolved V gene, and the reason for the others is unknown. The sample data list approximately 18,000 clones, and more than 75% of these were observed just once. The top ten constitute 40% of the sample. The sample's time point label is to be understood as: cycle 4 day 1 (C4D1), after 5 to 7 weeks of nivolumab. Relapse after autologous stem cell transplantation had occurred in all trial patients, and cohorts A, B and C were distinguished by prior brentuximab vedotin exposure. The input for sequencing was peripheral blood mononuclear cells (PBMCs), taken before the fourth cycle of nivolumab. These receptors came from a human donor with classical Hodgkin lymphoma.

The rearrangement links TRBV6-1 to TRBJ1-2; 8 bases match TRBD1. Germline CDR1 and CDR2: MNHNS and SASEGT. The CDR3 length is 13 residues. Trimming cost V 6 bases and J 4 bases; bases outside gene matches: 4. The CDR3 loop is CASSPGQVYGYTF. The CDR3 DNA sequence: TGTGCCAGCAGCCCGGGACAGGTCTATGGCTACACCTTC.

This clone was seen a handful of times. The V and J genes are TRBV5-1 and TRBJ1-2, with D uncertain. Germline CDR1 reads SGHRS; CDR2 reads YFSETQ. Trimming shortened V by 4 bases and J by 8 bases, and 12 bases separated the two germline ends. CDR3 length equals 12 residues. This chain's CDR3 is CASSPDGSGYTF. CDR3 bases: TGCGCCAGCAGCCCGGACGGATCCGGCTACACCTTC.

The rearrangement uses TRBV7-2 and TRBJ2-1; D unresolved. Trimming pared 2 bases from V and 7 bases from J, leaving 12 bases between. The CDR3 extends over 14 amino acids. Germline V gene data show CDR1 as SGHTA and CDR2 as FQGNSA. The CDR3 region has the DNA TGTGCCAGCAGCTTAAGAACTGGGCGTAATGAGCAGTTCTTC. This translates into CASSLRTGRNEQFF.

The chain joins TRBV6-1 to TRBJ1-1; tentative D call: TRBD1 (5 bases). Trimming took 3 bases from V and 7 from J, leaving 9 bases between them. This CDR3 contains 12 residues. Germline values: CDR1 MNHNS, CDR2 SASEGT. The CDR3 region has the DNA TGTGCCAGCAGTGATGGACACCTTGAAGCTTTCTTT. Translating it yields CASSDGHLEAFF.

In its sample, this clone was seen a few times. The chain couples TRBV6-5 to TRBJ1-2; possible D gene TRBD1, 6 bases. V was shortened by 6 bases and J by 0 bases, with 11 bases between the two germline ends. The CDR3 runs 14 residues. Germline V CDR1 and CDR2: MNHEY, SVGAGI. CDR3 nucleotides: TGTGCCAGCAGCAGACAGGTTGCTAACTATGGCTACACCTTC. Protein sequence: CASSRQVANYGYTF.

The V gene is TRBV18, the J gene TRBJ2-5; D may be TRBD2 (6 bases). This CDR3 spans 14 amino acids. V was shortened by 6 bases and J by 0 bases, with 11 bases between the two germline ends. Germline V gene sequence: CDR1 KGHSH, CDR2 LQKENI. The DNA of the CDR3 is TGTGCCAGCTCGGACTGGAGGGACCAAGAGACCCAGTACTTC. As protein: CASSDWRDQETQYF.

The genes are TRBV5-1 and TRBJ2-2, with no clear D. The germline V and J ends were trimmed by 6 bases and 5 bases, with 14 bases remaining between them. The CDR3 has 14 amino acids. Looked up from germline, CDR1 is SGHRS and CDR2 is YFSETQ. CDR3 DNA: TGCGCCAGCACTCCGGTCTCCTTTACCGGGGAGCTGTTTTTT. The encoded protein is CASTPVSFTGELFF.

J is TRBJ2-7 and V is TRBV9; the match to TRBD1 covers 9 bases. V dropped 4 bases and J dropped 4; count of bases not matched to a gene: 15. Germline V gene data show CDR1 as SGDLS and CDR2 as YYNGEE. The CDR3 runs 17 residues. Here the CDR3 DNA reads TGTGCCAGCAGCCCGAAGAGGGGGACAGGGTACGATTACGAGCAGTACTTC. It is translated as CASSPKRGTGYDYEQYF. Full variable domain (remainder filled in from reference TRBV9 and TRBJ2-7): DSGVTQTPKHLITATGQRVTLRCSPRSGDLSVYWYQQSLDQGLQFLIQYYNGEERAKGNILERFSAQQFPDLHSELNLSSLELGDSALYFCASSPKRGTGYDYEQYFGPGTRLTVT.

The chain recombines TRBV27 with TRBJ2-7; possibly TRBD1 for D (6 bases). The CDR3 consists of 14 residues. Germline CDR1 reads MNHEY; CDR2 reads SMNVEV (reference sequence). Deletions cut 6 bases from V and 5 bases from J, with 17 bases between. The CDR3 nucleotides are TGTGCCAGCAGCGACAGGTCGCCAGGGGACGAGCAGTACTTC. Its translation: CASSDRSPGDEQYF.

This clone was seen a handful of times. This chain links TRBV14 with TRBJ2-3; D is perhaps TRBD2 (5 bases). V dropped 6 bases and J dropped 6 bases, with 13 bases sitting between them. This CDR3 has 13 amino acids. Germline V gene data show CDR1 as SGHDN and CDR2 as FVKESK. Written as DNA, the CDR3 is TGTGCCAGCAGGGGAGCAAGTTATGATACGCAGTATTTT. Its translation is CASRGASYDTQYF.

J is TRBJ1-2 and V is TRBV2; D gene unclear. Between the trimmed V and J ends, which lost 2 bases and 5 bases, there was a span of 9 bases. CDR1 and CDR2 (germline): SNHLY, FYNNEI. The CDR3 runs 13 residues. The CDR3: CASSESSYYGYTF. CDR3 coding DNA: TGTGCCAGCAGTGAAAGCAGCTATTATGGCTACACCTTC.

The chain uses TRBV18 and TRBJ2-7, with a possible D match to TRBD1 (6 bases). Germline V lookup: CDR1 KGHSH, CDR2 LQKENI. This CDR3 spans 14 amino acids. V lost 3 bases and J lost 7, with 16 bases in between. CDR3 amino acids: CASSPGQGPFEQYF. The CDR3 DNA reads TGTGCCAGCTCACCGGGACAAGGGCCTTTTGAGCAGTACTTC.

V gene TRBV7-2 combines with J gene TRBJ2-2, with 8 positions matching TRBD2. V was pared by 1 base and J by 7 bases, with 11 bases of the junction left unmatched. This CDR3 contains 17 residues. Germline lookup yields CDR1 SGHTA and CDR2 FQGNSA. The CDR3 bases are TGTGCCAGCAGCTTAGGGGTTAGCGGGACTAGGGGCGGGGAGCTGTTTTTT. Translated: CASSLGVSGTRGGELFF.

CDR3 in DNA: TGTGCCAGCGCGACCTTGACAGCGGGCTACACCTTC. The encoded protein is CASATLTAGYTF. This chain links TRBV2 with TRBJ1-2, with D possibly TRBD1 on 5 matching bases. Germline CDR1 and CDR2: SNHLY and FYNNEI. This CDR3 has 12 amino acids. V lost 8 bases, J lost 8 bases, and 15 bases lay in between.

CDR3 in amino acids: CASSLIGGDTEAFF. CDR3 in DNA: TGTGCCAGCAGCTTAATAGGGGGAGACACTGAAGCTTTCTTT. The chain uses TRBV7-9 and TRBJ1-1, with D possibly being TRBD1 (6 bases). V was clipped by 2 bases and J by 3 bases, with 10 bases between them. The germline gives CDR1 SEHNR, CDR2 FQNEAQ (reference sequence). The CDR3 length is 14 residues.

The chain couples TRBV5-4 to TRBJ2-3; D remains ambiguous. The CDR3 is 13 amino acids. V lost 3 bases, J lost 2 bases, and 7 bases lay in between. Germline loops: CDR1 SGHNT, CDR2 YYREEE (reference sequence). This CDR3 reads CASSSRVTDTQYF. Here the CDR3 DNA reads TGTGCCAGCAGCTCCCGGGTCACAGATACGCAGTATTTT.

The chain recombines TRBV21-1 with TRBJ1-5; the table's D call, TRBD1, has no DNA check behind it. TRBV21-1 is annotated as a pseudogene. This CDR3 has 20 amino acids. The DNA of the CDR3 is TGTGCCAGCAGCAATCAAGCTCCTGGACAGGGGACTTATAGCAATCAGCCCCAGCATTTT. It codes for CASSNQAPGQGTYSNQPQHF.

This chain joins TRBV14 and TRBJ2-7, with 10 positions matching TRBD2. The junction had 7 bases not matched to a gene; V was cut back by 1 base and J by 4 bases. This CDR3 is 16 amino acids long. CDR1 is SGHDN and CDR2 is FVKESK in the germline V gene. The CDR3 reads CASSQGRVLAGYEQYF. The CDR3 bases are TGTGCCAGCAGCCAAGGAAGGGTACTAGCGGGATACGAGCAGTACTTC.

This clone was observed a handful of times. This chain joins TRBV7-9 and TRBJ1-5, with D unclear. This CDR3 is 16 amino acids long. Germline V lookup: CDR1 SEHNR, CDR2 FQNEAQ (reference sequence). V was cut by 3 bases and J by 4 bases, with 16 bases left in between. The CDR3 nucleotides are TGTGCCAGCAGCTTGCAGGCTGTAGGGAGGAATCAGCCCCAGCATTTT. Translating it yields CASSLQAVGRNQPQHF.